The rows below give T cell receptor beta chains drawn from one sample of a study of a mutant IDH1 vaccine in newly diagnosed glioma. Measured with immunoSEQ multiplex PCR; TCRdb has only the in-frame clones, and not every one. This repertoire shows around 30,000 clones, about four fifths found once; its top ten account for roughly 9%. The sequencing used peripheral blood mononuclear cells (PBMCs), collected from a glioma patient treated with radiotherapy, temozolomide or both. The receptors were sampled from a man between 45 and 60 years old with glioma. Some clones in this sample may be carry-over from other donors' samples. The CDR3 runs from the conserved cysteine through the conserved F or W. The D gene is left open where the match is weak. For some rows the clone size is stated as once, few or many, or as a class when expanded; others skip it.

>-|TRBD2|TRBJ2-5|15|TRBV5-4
TGTGCCAGCACCTTGGGTCTAGCGGGAGAAGAGACCCAGTACTTC
CASTLGLAGEETQYF
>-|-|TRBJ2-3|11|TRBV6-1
TGTGCCAGCGCTTCCGGAGATACGCAGTATTTT
CASASGDTQYF
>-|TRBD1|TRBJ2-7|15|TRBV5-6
TGTGCCAGCAGCCCGGATGGGACAGGGGTTCGAGGGCAGTACTTC
CASSPDGTGVRGQYF
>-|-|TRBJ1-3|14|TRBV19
TGTGCCAGTAGTATAGCCTCACCGCGAAACACCATATATTTT
CASSIASPRNTIYF
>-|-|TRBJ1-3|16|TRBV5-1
TGCGCCAGCAGCTCGGGAGGGGGGCTCTTTGGAAACACCATATATTTT
CASSSGGGLFGNTIYF
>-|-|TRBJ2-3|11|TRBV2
TGTGCCAGCAGTGAGATGTATACGCAGTATTTT
CASSEMYTQYF
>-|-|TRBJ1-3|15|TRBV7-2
TGTGCCAGCAGTCCGGCAGGACTCTCTGGAAACACCATATATTTT
CASSPAGLSGNTIYF
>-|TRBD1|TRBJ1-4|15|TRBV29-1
TGCAGCGTTGAATCCACAGGACAGGGTTGGGGAAAACTGTTTTTT
CSVESTGQGWGKLFF
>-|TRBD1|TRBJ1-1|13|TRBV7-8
TGTGCCAGCAGCTTGACAGGGGAGACTGAAGCTTTCTTT
CASSLTGETEAFF
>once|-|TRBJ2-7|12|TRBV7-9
TGTGCCAGCAGCAGCAATCCCTACGAGCAGTACTTC
CASSSNPYEQYF
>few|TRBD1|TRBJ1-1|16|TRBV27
TGTGCCAGCAGTTCCCACAGGGGCTTCATGGGGACTGAAGCTTTCTTT
CASSSHRGFMGTEAFF
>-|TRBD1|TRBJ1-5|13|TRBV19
TGTGCCAGTAGTAACGACAGGGTTCAGCCCCAGCATTTT
CASSNDRVQPQHF
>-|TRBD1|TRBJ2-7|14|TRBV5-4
TGTGCCAGCAGCTCCCCGGGACAGGGGGCTGAGCAGTACTTC
CASSSPGQGAEQYF
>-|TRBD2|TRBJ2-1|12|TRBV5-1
TGCGCCAGCCGCGGGAGTTACAATGAGCAGTTCTTC
CASRGSYNEQFF
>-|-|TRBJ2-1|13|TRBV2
TGTGCCAGCAGGGCAGTACTCTACAATGAGCAGTTCTTC
CASRAVLYNEQFF
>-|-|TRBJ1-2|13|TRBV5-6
TGTGCCAGTATCCTCAGGGGCGCCTATGGCTACACCTTC
CASILRGAYGYTF
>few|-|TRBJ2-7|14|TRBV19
TGTGCCAGTAGAACCGGGCCGGACTCCTACGAGCAGTACTTC
CASRTGPDSYEQYF
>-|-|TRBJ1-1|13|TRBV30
TGTGCCTGGGCAGGGCGCAGGGAAGGCTCACCTTTCTTT
CAWAGRREGSPFF